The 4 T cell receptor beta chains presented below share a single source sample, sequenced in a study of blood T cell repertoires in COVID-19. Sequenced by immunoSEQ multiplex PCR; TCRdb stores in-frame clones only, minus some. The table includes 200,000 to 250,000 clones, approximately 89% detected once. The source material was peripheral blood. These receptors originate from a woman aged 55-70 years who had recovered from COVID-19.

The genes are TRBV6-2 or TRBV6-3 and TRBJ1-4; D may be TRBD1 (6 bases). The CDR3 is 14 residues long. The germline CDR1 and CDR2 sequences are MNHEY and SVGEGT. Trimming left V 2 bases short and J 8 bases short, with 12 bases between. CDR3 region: CASSYSRGQEKLFF. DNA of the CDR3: TGTGCCAGCAGTTACAGCAGGGGCCAGGAAAAACTGTTTTTT.

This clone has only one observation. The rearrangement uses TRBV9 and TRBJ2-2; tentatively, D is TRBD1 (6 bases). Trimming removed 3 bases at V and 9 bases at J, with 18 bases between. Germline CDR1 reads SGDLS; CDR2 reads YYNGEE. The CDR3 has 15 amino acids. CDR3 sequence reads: CASSAGTPEGRELFF. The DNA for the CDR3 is TGTGCCAGCAGCGCGGGGACACCAGAGGGGAGGGAGCTGTTTTTT.

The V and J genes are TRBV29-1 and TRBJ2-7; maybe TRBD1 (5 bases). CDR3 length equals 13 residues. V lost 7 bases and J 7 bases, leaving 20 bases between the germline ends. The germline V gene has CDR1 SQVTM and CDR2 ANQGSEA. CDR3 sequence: CSALGAGNREQYF. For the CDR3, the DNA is TGCAGCGCTCTCGGAGCAGGGAATAGGGAGCAGTACTTC.

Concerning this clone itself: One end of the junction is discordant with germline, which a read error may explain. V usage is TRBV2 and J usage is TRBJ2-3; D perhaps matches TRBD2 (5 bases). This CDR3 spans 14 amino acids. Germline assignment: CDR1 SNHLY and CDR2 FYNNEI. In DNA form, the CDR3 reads TGCGCCAGCAGTGACGGGATACGGCCAGATACGCAGTATTTT. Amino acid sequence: CASSDGIRPDTQYF.